Presented here are 8 T cell receptor beta chains from one specimen sequenced in a study of cytotoxic CD8 clonotypes in ibrutinib-treated CLL. Only in-frame clones appear in the TCRdb table, and some are missing; sequencing was by immunoSEQ multiplex PCR. The table includes 150,000 to 200,000 clones, approximately 68% detected once. The specimen was PBMCs, collected after 24 months of ibrutinib treatment. These receptors were collected from a human donor with chronic lymphocytic leukemia.

This chain links TRBV6-1 with TRBJ2-7, with no clear D. In germline, CDR1 is MNHNS, CDR2 SASEGT. V was trimmed by 2 bases and J by 0 bases, leaving 11 bases between them. The CDR3 runs 15 residues. This CDR3 is CASSEIRRLSYEQYF. In DNA form, the CDR3 reads TGTGCCAGCAGTGAAATACGACGACTCTCCTACGAGCAGTACTTC.

V usage is TRBV13 and J usage is TRBJ2-7, with D possibly matching TRBD1 (5 bases). V was shortened by 3 bases and J by 5 bases, with 23 bases between the two germline ends. Germline assignment: CDR1 PRHDT and CDR2 FYEKMQ (reference sequence). This CDR3 is built from 17 residues. CDR3 sequence reads: CASSFRGWGGLFDEQYF. The CDR3 bases are TGTGCCAGCAGCTTTAGGGGTTGGGGCGGATTATTCGACGAGCAGTACTTC. The variable domain in full, with the rest retrieved from reference TRBV13 and TRBJ2-7, is AAGVIQSPRHLIKEKRETATLKCYPIPRHDTVYWYQQGPGQDPQFLISFYEKMQSDKGSIPDRFSAQQFSDYHSELNMSSLELGDSALYFCASSFRGWGGLFDEQYFGPGTRLTVT.

This clone was seen more than once but under ten times. The rearrangement uses TRBV11-2 and TRBJ2-5, with 10 bases fitting TRBD2. Looked up from germline, CDR1 is SGHAT and CDR2 is FQNNGV. The V segment lost 2 bases and the J segment 12 bases; nucleotides outside the gene matches: 6. The CDR3 is 13 amino acids. Here the CDR3 DNA reads TGTGCCAGCAGCTTACGGCCTAGCGGGAGAAAGTACTTC. It yields the protein CASSLRPSGRKYF.

This chain connects TRBV7-2 to TRBJ2-7, with D unclear. Trimming removed 4 bases from V and 7 bases from J, with 17 bases in between. CDR1 and CDR2 from the germline V gene are SGHTA and FQGNSA. This CDR3 spans 14 amino acids. The CDR3 loop is CASSSVVSLGEQYF. DNA for the CDR3: TGTGCCAGCAGCTCAGTAGTATCCCTGGGGGAGCAGTACTTC.

V gene TRBV11-1 combines with J gene TRBJ2-7, with D possibly being TRBD1 or TRBD2 (5 bases each). V shed 0 bases and J shed 4 bases, with 10 bases lying between them. The CDR3 sequence is 14 residues long. Germline assignment: CDR1 SGHAT and CDR2 FQDESV (reference sequence). CDR3 DNA sequence: TGTGCCAGCAGCTTAGCGGGCAGGGAGTACGAGCAGTACTTC. This sequence encodes CASSLAGREYEQYF.

In nucleotides, the CDR3 is TGTGCTAGCCAGGAAAGGGGCAGGGGTGACTACGAGCAGTACTTC. As protein: CASQERGRGDYEQYF. The chain links TRBV12-5 to TRBJ2-7, with a tentative D call TRBD1 (6 bases). This CDR3 has 15 amino acids. The V end lost 9 bases, the J end lost 3 bases, and 21 bases lay between the germline ends. Germline loops: CDR1 LGHNT, CDR2 FRNRAP.

The chain combines TRBV5-1 with TRBJ1-4; a possible D gene is TRBD1 (5 bases). The CDR3 has 15 amino acids. Germline CDR1 is SGHRS and CDR2 is YFSETQ. V was pared by 4 bases and J by 0 bases, with 10 bases between. CDR3 coding DNA: TGCGCCAGCAGCCGGGACCCGACAACTAATGAAAAACTGTTTTTT. This translates into CASSRDPTTNEKLFF.

The rearrangement joins TRBV28 to TRBJ1-2, with D tentatively TRBD1 (5 bases). Per germline, CDR1 MDHEN and CDR2 SYDVKM. Trimming removed 4 bases from V and 4 bases from J, with 13 bases in between. The CDR3 totals 14 residues. The CDR3: CASSSGRDAYGYTF. CDR3 sequence (DNA): TGTGCCAGCAGTTCGGGACGGGACGCCTATGGCTACACCTTC.